This paragraph covers one TCR beta chain sequence. The entry originates in a study of T cell repertoires in cytomegalovirus infection. The CDR3 has 17 amino acids. Trimming shortened V by 0 bases and J by 1 base, and 15 bases separated the two germline ends. CDR1 DFQATT and CDR2 SNEGSKA come from the germline V gene (reference sequence). TCRdb independently ran MiXCR on the reads; one entry per CDR3 protein. Here the sample spans fewer than 550,000 distinct CDR3 sequences, 26% being singletons. The chain carries TRBV20-1 and TRBJ2-2; possibly TRBD2 for D (7 bases). Material for sequencing was PBMCs. The sequence was collected from a human donor in good health (CMV status not recorded). Some clones in this sample may be carry-over from other donors' samples. CDR3 nucleotides: TGCAGTGCTAGAGATGGGAGGGGACATATGAACACCGGGGAGCTGTTTTTT. Translated, it gives CSARDGRGHMNTGELFF.